This T cell receptor beta chain was recorded in a study of OX40 agonist ivuxolimab in advanced cancers. On the study more broadly: While on treatment, patients had intravenous ivuxolimab at 0.01 to 10 mg/kg every 2 weeks. One patient with hepatocellular carcinoma and two with cutaneous melanoma, three in all, had partial responses.

The data were produced by immunoSEQ multiplex PCR, yet TCRdb's version contains in-frame clones alone and is incomplete. Seen here are 60,000 to 80,000 clones, approximately 89% observed once, and the top ten hold roughly 11%. Findings of the study overall: At doses 0.1 to 3.0 mg/kg, CD4+ and CD8+ clones expanded.

Patients with autoimmune history or systemic immunosuppression were excluded. As regards this clone: Its antigen remains unidentified.

CDR1 and CDR2 (germline): MNHNS, SASEGT. Trimming shortened V by 2 bases and J by 4 bases, and 18 bases separated the two germline ends. CDR3 length equals 16 residues. The J gene is TRBJ2-7, the V gene TRBV6-1, with a possible D match to TRBD2 (5 bases). This receptor was identified in an adult with an advanced solid tumor such as melanoma, head and neck, liver or kidney cancer. The starting material was CD4+ or CD8+ T cells sorted from blood, obtained in a trial of the OX40 agonist ivuxolimab. Written as DNA, the CDR3 is TGTGCCAGCAGTGAAAATGTCCACCGGAGGTGGTACGAGCAGTACTTC. Protein product: CASSENVHRRWYEQYF.